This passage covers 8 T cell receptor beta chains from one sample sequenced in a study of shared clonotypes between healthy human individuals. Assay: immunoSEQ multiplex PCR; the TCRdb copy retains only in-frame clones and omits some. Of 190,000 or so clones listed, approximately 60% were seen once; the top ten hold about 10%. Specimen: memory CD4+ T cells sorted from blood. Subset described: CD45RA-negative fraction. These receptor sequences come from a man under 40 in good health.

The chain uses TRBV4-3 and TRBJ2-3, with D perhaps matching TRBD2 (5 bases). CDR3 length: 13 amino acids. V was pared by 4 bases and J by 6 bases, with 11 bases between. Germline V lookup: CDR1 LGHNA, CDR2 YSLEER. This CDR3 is CASSPLALDTQYF. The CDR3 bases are TGCGCCAGCAGCCCGTTAGCGCTTGATACGCAGTATTTT.

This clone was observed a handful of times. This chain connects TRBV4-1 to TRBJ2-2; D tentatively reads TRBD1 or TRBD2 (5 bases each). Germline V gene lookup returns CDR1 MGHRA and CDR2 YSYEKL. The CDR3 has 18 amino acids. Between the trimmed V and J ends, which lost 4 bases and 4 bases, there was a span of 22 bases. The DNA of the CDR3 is TGCGCCAGCAGCCGGTCGGGAATCAGGGTTGACTTCACCGGGGAGCTGTTTTTT. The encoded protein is CASSRSGIRVDFTGELFF.

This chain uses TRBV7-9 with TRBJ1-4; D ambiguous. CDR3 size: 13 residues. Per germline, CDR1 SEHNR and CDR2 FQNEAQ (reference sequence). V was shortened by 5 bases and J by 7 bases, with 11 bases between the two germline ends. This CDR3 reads CASSPPWGEKLFF. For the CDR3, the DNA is TGTGCCAGCAGCCCGCCCTGGGGTGAAAAACTGTTTTTT. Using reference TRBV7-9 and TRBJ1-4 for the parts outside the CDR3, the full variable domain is DTGVSQNPRHKITKRGQNVTFRCDPISEHNRLYWYRQTLGQGPEFLTYFQNEAQLEKSRLLSDRFSAERPKGSFSTLEIQRTEQGDSAMYLCASSPPWGEKLFFGSGTQLSVL.

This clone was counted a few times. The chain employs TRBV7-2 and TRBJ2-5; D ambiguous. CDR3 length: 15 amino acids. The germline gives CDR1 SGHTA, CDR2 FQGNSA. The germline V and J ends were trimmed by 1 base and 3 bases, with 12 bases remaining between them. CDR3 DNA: TGTGCCAGCAGCTTAGGAGGCGATGTAGAAGAGACCCAGTACTTC. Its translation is CASSLGGDVEETQYF.

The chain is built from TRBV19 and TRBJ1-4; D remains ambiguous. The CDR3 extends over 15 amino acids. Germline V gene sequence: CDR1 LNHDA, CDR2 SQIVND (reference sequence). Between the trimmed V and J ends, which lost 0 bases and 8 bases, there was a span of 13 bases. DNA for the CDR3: TGTGCCAGTAGTATAGACACCAAGGGCGGCGAAAAACTGTTTTTT. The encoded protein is CASSIDTKGGEKLFF.

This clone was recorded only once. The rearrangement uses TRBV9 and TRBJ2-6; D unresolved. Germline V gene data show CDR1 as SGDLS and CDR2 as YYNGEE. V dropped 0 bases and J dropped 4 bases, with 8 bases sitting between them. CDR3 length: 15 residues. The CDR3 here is CASSVDGYGANVLTF. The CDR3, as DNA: TGTGCCAGCAGCGTAGATGGGTACGGGGCCAACGTCCTGACTTTC.

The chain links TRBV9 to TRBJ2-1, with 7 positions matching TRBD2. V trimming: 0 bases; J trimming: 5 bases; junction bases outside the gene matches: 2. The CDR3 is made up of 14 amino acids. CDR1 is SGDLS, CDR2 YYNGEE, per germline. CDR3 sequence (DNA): TGTGCCAGCAGCGTAGGACTAGCTAACAATGAGCAGTTCTTC. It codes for CASSVGLANNEQFF. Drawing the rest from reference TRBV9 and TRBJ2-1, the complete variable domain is DSGVTQTPKHLITATGQRVTLRCSPRSGDLSVYWYQQSLDQGLQFLIQYYNGEERAKGNILERFSAQQFPDLHSELNLSSLELGDSALYFCASSVGLANNEQFFGPGTRLTVL.

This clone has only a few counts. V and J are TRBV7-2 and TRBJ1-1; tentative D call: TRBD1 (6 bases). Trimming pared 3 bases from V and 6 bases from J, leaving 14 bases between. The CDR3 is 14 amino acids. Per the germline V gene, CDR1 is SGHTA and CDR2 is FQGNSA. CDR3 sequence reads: CASSFILGAAEAFF. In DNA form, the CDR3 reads TGTGCCAGCAGCTTTATTCTGGGGGCGGCTGAAGCTTTCTTT.